This T cell receptor (beta chain) emerged from a study of T cell responses to AZD1222 COVID-19 vaccine. Overall study findings and caveats: Repertoires were sampled only after the peak T cell response. Spike-wide vaccine-associated CD4 TCRs dominated at 160-218 and 743-854.

Produced via immunoSEQ multiplex PCR; TCRdb's table is partial and in-frame only. The sample consists of about 100,000 clones, more than 75% of them appearing once. This clone was observed a single time. Its target is not known. The sample consisted of peripheral blood, taken on day 0 of AZD1222 vaccination. The sequence came from an adult in good health.

The chain's CDR3 is CASSLDRISYGYTF. The CDR3 coding sequence is TGTGCCAGCAGCTTAGACAGGATCAGCTATGGCTACACCTTC. The chain carries TRBV7-2 and TRBJ1-2, with D possibly matching TRBD1 (5 bases). With 1 base removed from V and 4 bases from J, the gap between germline ends came to 10 bases. The germline V gene encodes CDR1 SGHTA and CDR2 FQGNSA. The CDR3 extends over 14 amino acids.